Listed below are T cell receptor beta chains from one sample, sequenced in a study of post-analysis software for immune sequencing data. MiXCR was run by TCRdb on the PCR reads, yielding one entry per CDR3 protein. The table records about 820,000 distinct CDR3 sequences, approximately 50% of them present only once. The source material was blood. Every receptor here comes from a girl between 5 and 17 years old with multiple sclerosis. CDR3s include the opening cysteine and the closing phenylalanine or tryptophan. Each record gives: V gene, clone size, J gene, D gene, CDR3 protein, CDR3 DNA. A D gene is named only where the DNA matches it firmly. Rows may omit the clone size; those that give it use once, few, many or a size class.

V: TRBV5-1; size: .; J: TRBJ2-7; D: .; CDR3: CASSSRTTPSEQYF; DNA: TGCGCCAGCAGCTCTAGGACTACGCCTAGCGAGCAGTACTTC
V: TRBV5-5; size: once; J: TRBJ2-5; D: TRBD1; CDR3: CASRSGQGEGYGETQYF; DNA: TGTGCCAGCAGATCGGGACAGGGAGAAGGGTATGGGGAGACCCAGTACTTC
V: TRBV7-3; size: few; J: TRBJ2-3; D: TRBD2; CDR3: CASSSGTSGDTQYF; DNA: TGTGCCAGCAGCTCCGGGACTAGCGGAGATACGCAGTATTTT
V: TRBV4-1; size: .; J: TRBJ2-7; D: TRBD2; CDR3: CASSLRLAVSSYEQYF; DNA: TGCGCCAGCAGCCTCAGACTAGCGGTTTCCTCCTACGAGCAGTACTTC
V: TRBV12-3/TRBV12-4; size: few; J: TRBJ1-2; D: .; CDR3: CASSLKYGYTF; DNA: TGTGCCAGCAGTTTGAAATATGGCTACACCTTC
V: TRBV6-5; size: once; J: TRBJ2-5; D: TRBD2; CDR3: CASSYASSGRATRRSYQETQYF; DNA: TGTGCCAGCAGTTACGCCTCTAGCGGGAGGGCCACAAGACGGTCTTACCAAGAGACCCAGTACTTC
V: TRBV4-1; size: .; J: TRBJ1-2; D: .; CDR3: CASSQPAQGLLNYGYTF; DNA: TGCGCCAGCAGCCAACCGGCACAGGGTCTCCTTAACTATGGCTACACCTTC
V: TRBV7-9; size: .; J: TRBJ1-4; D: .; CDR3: CASSWARGSANEKLFF; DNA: TGTGCCAGCAGCTGGGCGCGGGGCTCGGCTAATGAAAAACTGTTTTTT
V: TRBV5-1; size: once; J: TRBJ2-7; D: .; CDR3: CASKSAGGSYEQYF; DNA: TGCGCCAGCAAGTCGGCAGGGGGGAGCTACGAGCAGTACTTC
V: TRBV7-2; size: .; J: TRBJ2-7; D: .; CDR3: CASSHRVGLSSYEQYF; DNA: TGTGCCAGCAGCCACCGGGTTGGGCTAAGCTCCTACGAGCAGTACTTC
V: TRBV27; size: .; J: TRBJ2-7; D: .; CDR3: CASRRDISTYEQYF; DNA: TGTGCCAGCAGAAGGGACATTAGTACCTACGAGCAGTACTTC
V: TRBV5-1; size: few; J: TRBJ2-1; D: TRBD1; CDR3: CASSFLRDRDMNEQFF; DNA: TGCGCCAGCAGCTTCCTCCGGGACAGGGACATGAATGAGCAGTTCTTC
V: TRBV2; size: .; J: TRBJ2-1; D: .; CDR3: CASSEGFNEQFF; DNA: TGTGCCAGCAGTGAAGGGTTCAATGAGCAGTTCTTC
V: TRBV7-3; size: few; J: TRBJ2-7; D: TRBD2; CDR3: CASSLAQAGPYEQYF; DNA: TGTGCCAGCAGCTTAGCCCAAGCGGGGCCGTACGAGCAGTACTTC
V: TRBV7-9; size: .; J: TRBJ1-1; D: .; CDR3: CASSLMGPEAFF; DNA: TGTGCCAGCAGCTTAATGGGTCCTGAAGCTTTCTTT
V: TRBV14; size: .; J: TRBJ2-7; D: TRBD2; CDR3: CASSRLLAGVSYEQYF; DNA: TGTGCCAGCAGCCGCCTCCTGGCGGGAGTGTCCTACGAGCAGTACTTC
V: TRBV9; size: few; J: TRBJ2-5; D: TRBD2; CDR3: CASSPTSVPLGTQYF; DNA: TGTGCCAGCAGCCCGACTAGCGTACCCCTGGGGACCCAGTACTTC
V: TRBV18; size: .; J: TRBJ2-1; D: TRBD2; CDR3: CASSERLAGYWQFF; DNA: TGTGCCAGCTCGGAGCGACTAGCGGGGTATTGGCAGTTCTTC
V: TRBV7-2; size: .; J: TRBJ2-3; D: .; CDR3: CASRPRTEGTDTQYF; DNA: TGTGCCAGCAGACCCAGGACAGAAGGAACAGATACGCAGTATTTT
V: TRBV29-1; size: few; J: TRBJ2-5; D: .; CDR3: CSVGSGTPGETQYF; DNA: TGCAGCGTTGGATCAGGGACTCCGGGAGAGACCCAGTACTTC
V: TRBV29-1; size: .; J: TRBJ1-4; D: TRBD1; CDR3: CSALTGGSREKLFF; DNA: TGCAGCGCCCTGACAGGGGGCTCAAGGGAAAAACTGTTTTTT
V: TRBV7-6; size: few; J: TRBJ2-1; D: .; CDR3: CASSFLGPNEQFF; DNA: TGTGCCAGCAGCTTCCTCGGGCCAAATGAGCAGTTCTTC
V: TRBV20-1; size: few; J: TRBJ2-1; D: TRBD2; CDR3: CSAPPRLADNEQFF; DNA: TGCAGTGCGCCGCCGAGGCTAGCGGACAATGAGCAGTTCTTC
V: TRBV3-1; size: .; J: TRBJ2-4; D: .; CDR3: CASSPRLDGKNIQYF; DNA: TGTGCCAGCAGCCCCCGCTTAGACGGCAAAAACATTCAGTACTTC
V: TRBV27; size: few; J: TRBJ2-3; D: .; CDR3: CASSLDSGADTQYF; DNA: TGTGCCAGCAGTCTCGACAGTGGTGCAGATACGCAGTATTTT
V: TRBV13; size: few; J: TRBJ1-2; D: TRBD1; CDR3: CASTPDRVNGYTF; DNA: TGTGCCAGCACCCCCGACAGGGTAAATGGCTACACCTTC
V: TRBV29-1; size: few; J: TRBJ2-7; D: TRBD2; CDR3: CSVEREDDEQYF; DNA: TGCAGCGTTGAACGGGAGGATGACGAGCAGTACTTC
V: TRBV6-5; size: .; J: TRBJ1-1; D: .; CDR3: CASSTTSRGGRTEAFF; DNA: TGTGCCAGTTCCACCACAAGCCGGGGTGGGAGAACTGAAGCTTTCTTT
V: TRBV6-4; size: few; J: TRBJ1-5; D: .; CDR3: CASSADSNQPQHF; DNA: TGTGCCAGCAGTGCCGACAGCAATCAGCCCCAGCATTTT
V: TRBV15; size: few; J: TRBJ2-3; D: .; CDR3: CATSDSTDTQYF; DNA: TGTGCCACCAGCGACAGCACAGATACGCAGTATTTT
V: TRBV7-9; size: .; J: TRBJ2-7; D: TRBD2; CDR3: CASSLEWREGLEQYF; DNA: TGTGCCAGCAGCTTAGAGTGGCGGGAGGGCCTCGAGCAGTACTTC
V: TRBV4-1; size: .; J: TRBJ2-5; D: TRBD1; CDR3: CASSHIPGGQETQYF; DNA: TGCGCCAGCAGCCACATTCCAGGGGGCCAAGAGACCCAGTACTTC
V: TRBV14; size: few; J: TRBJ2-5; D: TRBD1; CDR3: CASSQWGTGEDVQYF; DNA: TGTGCCAGCAGCCAGTGGGGGACAGGGGAGGATGTGCAGTACTTC
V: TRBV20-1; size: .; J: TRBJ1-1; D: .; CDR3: CSAPPVGTMNTEAFF; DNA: TGCAGTGCTCCCCCGGTGGGGACAATGAACACTGAAGCTTTCTTT
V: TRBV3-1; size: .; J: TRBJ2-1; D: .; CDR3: CASSQGTPSTYNEQFF; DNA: TGTGCCAGCAGCCAGGGTACGCCAAGCACCTACAATGAGCAGTTCTTC
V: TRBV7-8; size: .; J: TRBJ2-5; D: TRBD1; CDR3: CASSWTRDSEETQYF; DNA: TGTGCCAGCAGCTGGACCAGGGACAGCGAAGAGACCCAGTACTTC
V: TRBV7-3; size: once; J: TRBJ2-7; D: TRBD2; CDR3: CTSSPGLAGTYEQYF; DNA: TGTACCAGCAGCCCCGGACTAGCGGGGACCTACGAGCAGTACTTC
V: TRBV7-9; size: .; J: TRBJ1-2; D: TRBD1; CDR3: CASSFAGTGEDYGYTF; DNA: TGTGCCAGCAGCTTTGCCGGGACAGGGGAGGACTATGGCTACACCTTC
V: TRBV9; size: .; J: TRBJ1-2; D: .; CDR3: CASSAQIFGSAGGYTF; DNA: TGTGCCAGCAGCGCACAAATTTTTGGCTCCGCGGGTGGCTACACCTTC
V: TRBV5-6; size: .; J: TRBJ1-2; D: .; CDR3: CASSRLGPPYGYTF; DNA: TGTGCCAGCAGCAGGCTGGGACCGCCCTATGGCTACACCTTC
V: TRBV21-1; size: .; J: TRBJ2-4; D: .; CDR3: CASSTQGGNIQYF; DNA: TGTGCCAGCAGCACCCAGGGGGGAAACATTCAGTACTTC
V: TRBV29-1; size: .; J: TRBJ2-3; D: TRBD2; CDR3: CSVGRTSGRTDTQYF; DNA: TGCAGCGTTGGTCGGACTAGCGGTCGCACAGATACGCAGTATTTT
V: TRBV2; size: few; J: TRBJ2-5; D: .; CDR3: CASSVRPRETQYF; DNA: TGTGCCAGCAGTGTAAGACCTCGGGAGACCCAGTACTTC
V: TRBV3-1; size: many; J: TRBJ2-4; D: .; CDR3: CASSQGDVRGNIQYF; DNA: TGTGCCAGCAGCCAAGGGGACGTCCGAGGGAACATTCAGTACTTC
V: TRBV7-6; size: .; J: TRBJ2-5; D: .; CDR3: CASSLAGKQETQYF; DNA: TGTGCCAGCAGCTTAGCCGGGAAGCAAGAGACCCAGTACTTC
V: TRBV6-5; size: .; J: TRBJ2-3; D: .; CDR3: CASSPRGAPSTDTQYF; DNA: TGTGCCAGCAGTCCGCGCGGGGCGCCAAGCACAGATACGCAGTATTTT
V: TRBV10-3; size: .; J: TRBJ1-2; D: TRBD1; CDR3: CAISESPGQGYGYTF; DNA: TGTGCCATCAGTGAGTCGCCGGGACAGGGGTATGGCTACACCTTC
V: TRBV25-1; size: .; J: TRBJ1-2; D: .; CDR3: CASSGRTPHDYTF; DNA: TGTGCCAGCAGTGGTCGGACACCCCATGACTACACCTTC
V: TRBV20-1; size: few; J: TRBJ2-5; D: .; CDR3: CSARDQQVRETQYF; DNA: TGCAGTGCTAGAGACCAACAGGTCCGGGAGACCCAGTACTTC
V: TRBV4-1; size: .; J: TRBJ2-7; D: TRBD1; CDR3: CASSRPGQGPYEQYF; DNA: TGCGCCAGCAGCCGTCCGGGACAGGGTCCCTACGAGCAGTACTTC
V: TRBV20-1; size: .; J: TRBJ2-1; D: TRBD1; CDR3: CSAGSPGQGAGEQFF; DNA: TGCAGTGCTGGTTCCCCCGGACAGGGGGCTGGGGAGCAGTTCTTC
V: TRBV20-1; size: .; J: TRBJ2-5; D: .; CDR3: CSARDSRSETQYF; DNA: TGCAGTGCTAGAGATTCTAGGTCAGAGACCCAGTACTTC
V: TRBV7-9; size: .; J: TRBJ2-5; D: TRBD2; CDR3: CASGPWTSGAYSLQETQYF; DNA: TGTGCCAGCGGTCCATGGACTAGCGGGGCTTACTCCCTTCAAGAGACCCAGTACTTC
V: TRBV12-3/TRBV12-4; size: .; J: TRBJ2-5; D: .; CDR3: CASSAGPGGQTQYF; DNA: TGTGCCAGCAGTGCGGGGCCAGGGGGACAGACCCAGTACTTC
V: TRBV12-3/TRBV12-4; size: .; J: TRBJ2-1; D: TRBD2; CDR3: CASIHSSGTNEQFF; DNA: TGTGCCAGCATTCACTCTAGCGGGACGAATGAGCAGTTCTTC